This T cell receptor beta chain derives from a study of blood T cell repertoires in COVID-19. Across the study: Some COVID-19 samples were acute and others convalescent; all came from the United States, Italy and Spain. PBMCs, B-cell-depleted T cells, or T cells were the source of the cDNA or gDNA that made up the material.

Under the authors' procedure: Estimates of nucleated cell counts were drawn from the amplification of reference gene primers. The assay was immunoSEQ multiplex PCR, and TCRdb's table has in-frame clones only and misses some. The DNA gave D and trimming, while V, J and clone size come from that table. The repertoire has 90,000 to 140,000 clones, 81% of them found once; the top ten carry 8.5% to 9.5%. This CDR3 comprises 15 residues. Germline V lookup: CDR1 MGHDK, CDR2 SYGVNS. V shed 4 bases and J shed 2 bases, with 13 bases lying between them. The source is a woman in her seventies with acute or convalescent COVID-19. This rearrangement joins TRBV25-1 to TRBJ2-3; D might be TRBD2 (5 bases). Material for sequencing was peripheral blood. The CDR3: CASSALPGFTDTQYF. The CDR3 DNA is TGTGCCAGCAGTGCCCTCCCGGGATTCACAGATACGCAGTATTTT. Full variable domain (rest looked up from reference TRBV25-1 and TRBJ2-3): EADIYQTPRYLVIGTGKKITLECSQTMGHDKMYWYQQDPGMELHLIHYSYGVNSTEKGDLSSESTVSRIRTEHFPLTLESARPSHTSQYLCASSALPGFTDTQYFGPGTRLTVL.